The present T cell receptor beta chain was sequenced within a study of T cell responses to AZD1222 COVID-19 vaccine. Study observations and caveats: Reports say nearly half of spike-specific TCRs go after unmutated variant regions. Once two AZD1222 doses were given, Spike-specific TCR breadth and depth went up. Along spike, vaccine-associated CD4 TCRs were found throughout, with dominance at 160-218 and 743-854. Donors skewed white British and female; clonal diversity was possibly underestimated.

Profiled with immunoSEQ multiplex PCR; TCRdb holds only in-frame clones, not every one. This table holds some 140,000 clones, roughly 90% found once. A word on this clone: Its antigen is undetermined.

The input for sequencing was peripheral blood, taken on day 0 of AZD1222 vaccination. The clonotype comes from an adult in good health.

This chain's CDR3 is CASSNGGQEGYTF. The CDR3, as DNA: TGTGCCAGTAGTAACGGCGGACAAGAGGGCTACACCTTC. V is TRBV19 and J is TRBJ1-2; tentatively, D is TRBD1 (5 bases). In germline, CDR1 is LNHDA, CDR2 SQIVND (reference sequence). The CDR3 contains 13 residues. V was trimmed by 4 bases and J by 8 bases, leaving 14 bases between them.